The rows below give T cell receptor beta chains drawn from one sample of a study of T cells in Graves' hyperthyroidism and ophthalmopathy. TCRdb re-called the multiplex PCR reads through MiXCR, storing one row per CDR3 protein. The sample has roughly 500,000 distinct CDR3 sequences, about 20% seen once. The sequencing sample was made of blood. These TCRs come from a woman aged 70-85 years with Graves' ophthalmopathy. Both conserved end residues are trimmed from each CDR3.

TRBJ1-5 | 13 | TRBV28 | ASSFGTGAIQPQH
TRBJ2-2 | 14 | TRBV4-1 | ASSQDASNSPGELF
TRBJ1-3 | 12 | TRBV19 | ATRRVVSGNTIY
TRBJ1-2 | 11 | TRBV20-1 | SAIWDRGQRYT
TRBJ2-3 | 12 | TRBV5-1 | ASSLNFAEDTQY
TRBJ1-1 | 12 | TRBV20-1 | SASPASLHTEAF
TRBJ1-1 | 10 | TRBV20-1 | SATDRPTEAF
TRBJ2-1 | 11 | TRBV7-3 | ASSRVVGNEQF
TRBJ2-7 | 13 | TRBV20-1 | SARDSSGGAYEQY
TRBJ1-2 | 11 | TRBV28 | ASSLRQGDGYT
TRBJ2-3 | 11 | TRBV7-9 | ASSPQGGGTQY
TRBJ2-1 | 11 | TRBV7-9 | ASSLESGTEQF
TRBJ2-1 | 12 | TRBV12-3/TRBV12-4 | ASSNHPALSEQF
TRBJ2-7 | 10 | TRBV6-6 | ASSYFREEQY
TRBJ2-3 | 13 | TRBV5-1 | ASSPGQGIPDTQY
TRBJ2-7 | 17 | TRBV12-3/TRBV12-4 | ASSFRASGRVEASYEQY
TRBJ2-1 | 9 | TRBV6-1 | ASSQRDWQF
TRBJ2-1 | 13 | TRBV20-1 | SATPIIAGVVEQF
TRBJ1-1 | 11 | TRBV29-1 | SVEEDANTEAF
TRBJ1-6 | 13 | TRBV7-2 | ASSKRTGHNSPLH
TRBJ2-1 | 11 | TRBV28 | ASSLPTGNEQF
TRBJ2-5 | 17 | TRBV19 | ASSTGLAGDQDSFETQY
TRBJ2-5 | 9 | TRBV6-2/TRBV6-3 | ASSSYSVQY
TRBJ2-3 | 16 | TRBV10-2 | ASSDVGLAGGPTDTQY
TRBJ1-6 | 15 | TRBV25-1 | ASSESGTGISNSPLH
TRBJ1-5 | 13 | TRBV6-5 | ASTLRPWVGQPQH
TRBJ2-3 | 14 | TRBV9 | ASSERQGVGTDTQY
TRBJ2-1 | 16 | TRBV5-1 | ASKSRGTASGSPNEQF
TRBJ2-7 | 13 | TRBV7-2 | ASSLPGLGTYEQY
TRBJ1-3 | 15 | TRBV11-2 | ASSLAPQGLSGNTIY
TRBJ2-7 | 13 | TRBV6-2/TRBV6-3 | ASSYRLAGSYEQY
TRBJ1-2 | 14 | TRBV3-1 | ASSPGTGDLGYGYT
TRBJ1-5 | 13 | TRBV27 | AAGFLGRPNQPQH
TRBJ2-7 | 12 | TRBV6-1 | ASSDKGASYEQY
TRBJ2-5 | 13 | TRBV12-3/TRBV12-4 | ASSPSKKYVETQY
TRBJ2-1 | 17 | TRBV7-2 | ASSLVPSGRPTLHNEQF
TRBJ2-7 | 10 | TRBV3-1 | ASSHVVYEQY
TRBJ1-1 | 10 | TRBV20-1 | SASSRGTEAF
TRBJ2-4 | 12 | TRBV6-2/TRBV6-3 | ASSFRQAKNIQY
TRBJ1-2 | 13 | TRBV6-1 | ASRPLTGTGFRYT
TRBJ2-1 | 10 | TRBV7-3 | ASSLPGSEQF